One sample yielded the 2 T cell receptor beta chains listed below, sequenced in a study of shared clonotypes between healthy human individuals. Only in-frame clones appear in the TCRdb table, and some are missing; sequencing was by immunoSEQ multiplex PCR. The sample includes more than 2,000,000 clones, about 92% seen only once; the top ten take over 0.12%. The sequencing input was naive CD4+ T cells sorted from blood. Subset meaning: CD45RA+ positively selected. All receptors derive from a man younger than 35 in good health.

The gene calls are TRBV7-9 and TRBJ2-5, with TRBD1 matching 9 bases. CDR3 length equals 15 residues. In germline, CDR1 is SEHNR, CDR2 FQNEAQ (reference sequence). Trimming took 3 bases from V and 4 from J; bases not matched to a gene: 6. CDR3 nucleotides: TGTGCCAGCAGCTTCTCGACAGGGGGTATAGAGACCCAGTACTTC. As protein: CASSFSTGGIETQYF.

The chain couples TRBV7-2 to TRBJ2-7; D may be TRBD2 (5 bases). V shed 2 bases and J shed 5 bases, with 13 bases lying between them. The CDR3 has 14 amino acids. Germline lookup yields CDR1 SGHTA and CDR2 FQGNSA. CDR3 sequence (DNA): TGTGCCAGCAGCTTAATGAGCGGCATCAACGAGCAGTACTTC. Its translation is CASSLMSGINEQYF.